The clone carrying this T cell receptor beta chain appeared a few times. Losses at the gene ends were 5 bases for V and 4 bases for J; bases not matched to a gene: 7. The CDR3 contains 14 residues. Germline CDR1 reads MNHEY; CDR2 reads SMNVEV (reference sequence). Original analysis: Researchers report that nucleated cell counts were estimated from reference gene primer amplification. Clones were sequenced by immunoSEQ multiplex PCR, and TCRdb holds only the in-frame ones, with some missing. From that table come the V and J calls and clone size; the DNA was used to work out D and trimming. The table shows some 27,000 clones, with 65% to 70% occurring only once. This record belongs to a study of blood T cell repertoires in COVID-19. Study context: The United States, Italy and Spain were the sources of the acute and convalescent COVID-19 samples. Nucleic acid was either cDNA or gDNA, and it came from T cells, B-cell-depleted T cells, or PBMCs.

The V call is TRBV27, the J call TRBJ1-2, with 7 positions matching TRBD1. This TCR was sampled from a human donor in a cohort sampled during active COVID-19. The sequenced sample consisted of peripheral blood. CDR3 sequence reads: CASSTNRGRYGYTF. The CDR3 DNA reads as TGTGCCAGCAGTACCAACAGGGGCCGCTATGGCTACACCTTC.